The T cell receptor beta chain described here comes from a study of blood T cell repertoires in COVID-19. Study information: There were acute and convalescent COVID-19 samples, and they came from the United States, Italy and Spain. The cDNA or gDNA used as material had been derived from T cells, B-cell-depleted T cells, or PBMCs.

The germline CDR1 and CDR2 sequences are LNHDA and SQIVND (reference sequence). CDR3 length: 15 amino acids. Deletions cut 7 bases from V and 7 bases from J, with 22 bases between. Original analysis: Reference gene primer amplification in the assay estimated nucleated cell counts. Assay used: immunoSEQ multiplex PCR; TCRdb lists only in-frame clones, some missing. V, J and clone size are those of that table, while D and trimming were read from the DNA. The table includes some 260,000 clones, approximately 91% detected once. Sequencing was carried out using peripheral blood. The chain is built from TRBV19 and TRBJ1-2; D is unclear. This sequence was found in a woman aged 40 to 49 who had recovered from COVID-19. In DNA, the CDR3 is TGTGCCAGTACCGAGAGAGGGTTGACGGTGTCTGGCTACACCTTC. It yields the protein CASTERGLTVSGYTF.